These 31 T cell receptor beta chains were sequenced from one sample in a study of blood T cell repertoires in COVID-19. Generated by immunoSEQ multiplex PCR, the TCRdb table keeps only in-frame clones and is missing some. The table includes fewer than 70,000 clones, 80% to 90% detected once. The specimen sequenced was peripheral blood. The source of these receptors is a human donor in a cohort sampled during active COVID-19.

The chain has TRBV5-4 and TRBJ2-5; the D gene is possibly TRBD2 (6 bases). The CDR3 spans 13 residues. In germline, CDR1 is SGHNT, CDR2 YYREEE (reference sequence). With 5 bases removed from V and 5 bases from J, the gap between germline ends came to 13 bases. The CDR3 loop reads CASRGGLGETQYF. DNA of the CDR3: TGTGCCAGCAGGGGGGGTCTTGGGGAGACCCAGTACTTC.

This sequence joins TRBV11-1 and TRBJ2-3, with TRBD2 matching over 8 bases. CDR1 is SGHAT, CDR2 FQDESV, per germline (reference sequence). This CDR3 contains 15 residues. J gave up 0 bases and V 6 bases, and 5 bases lay outside the gene matches. CDR3 bases: TGTGCCAGCAGTTCCCGGGGGGGGAGCACAGATACGCAGTATTTT. Residues: CASSSRGGSTDTQYF. The whole variable domain, remainder taken from reference TRBV11-1 and TRBJ2-3, is EAEVAQSPRYKITEKSQAVAFWCDPISGHATLYWYRQILGQGPELLVQFQDESVVDDSQLPKDRFSAERLKGVDSTLKIQPAELGDSAMYLCASSSRGGSTDTQYFGPGTRLTVL.

This chain connects TRBV28 to TRBJ2-7; D possibly corresponds to TRBD2 (6 bases). Germline CDR1 reads MDHEN; CDR2 reads SYDVKM. V lost 3 bases to trimming and J lost 3 bases, with 12 bases between them. The CDR3 covers 14 residues. CDR3 in amino acids: CASSFSEGRYEQYF. CDR3 in DNA: TGTGCCAGCAGTTTCTCGGAGGGCCGCTACGAGCAGTACTTC.

This clone was found once. V is TRBV9 and J is TRBJ2-1; D may be TRBD1 (5 bases). The CDR3 contains 14 residues. Trimming took off 1 base at V and 3 bases at J, with 8 bases between the two ends. Germline lookup yields CDR1 SGDLS and CDR2 YYNGEE. This CDR3 is CASSVQGRYNEQFF. As DNA, the CDR3 is TGTGCCAGCAGCGTACAGGGTCGCTACAATGAGCAGTTCTTC.

This chain joins TRBV19 and TRBJ2-3; 11 nucleotides agree with TRBD2. The CDR3 runs to 17 residues. V was pared by 3 bases and J by 2 bases, with 7 bases of the junction left unmatched. Looked up from germline, CDR1 is LNHDA and CDR2 is SQIVND (reference sequence). In DNA form, the CDR3 reads TGTGCCAGTAGTATCCAGGGGACTAGCGGACTCACAGATACGCAGTATTTT. It encodes CASSIQGTSGLTDTQYF.

The table lists this clone with a count of one. The V call is TRBV7-9, the J call TRBJ1-1; D is possibly TRBD1 (5 bases). CDR1 SEHNR and CDR2 FQNEAQ come from the germline V gene (reference sequence). V was shortened by 3 bases and J by 0 bases, with 5 bases between the two germline ends. This CDR3 comprises 13 residues. The CDR3 DNA is TGTGCCAGCAGCTTGACAGTGAACACTGAAGCTTTCTTT. This gives the protein CASSLTVNTEAFF.

The V call is TRBV5-4, the J call TRBJ1-2; 8 bases are a match to TRBD1. The CDR3 is 15 residues long. In germline, CDR1 is SGHNT, CDR2 YYREEE (reference sequence). V lost 7 bases, J lost 6 bases, and 14 bases stayed unmatched. The CDR3 spells CASGSPGGRVDGYTF. CDR3 DNA: TGTGCCAGCGGATCACCAGGGGGCAGGGTCGATGGCTACACCTTC.

This chain joins TRBV7-8 and TRBJ2-5; 13 bases fit TRBD2. V lost 6 bases to trimming and J lost 0 bases; unmatched junction nucleotides: 10. There are 18 residues in the CDR3. In germline, CDR1 is SGHVS, CDR2 FQNEAQ. CDR3 bases: TGTGCCAGCAGTACCGGGACTAGCGGGATCTTGTACCAAGAGACCCAGTACTTC. Its translation: CASSTGTSGILYQETQYF.

The chain joins TRBV27 to TRBJ2-7; 7 bases fit TRBD1. The CDR3 is 14 residues long. Trimming at V came to 3 bases and at J to 3 bases, leaving 5 bases not matched to a gene. The germline gives CDR1 MNHEY, CDR2 SMNVEV (reference sequence). Here the CDR3 reads CASSFSGQNYEQYF. CDR3 DNA: TGTGCCAGCAGTTTCTCGGGACAGAACTACGAGCAGTACTTC.

As DNA, the CDR3 is TGTGCCAGCAGCGGGCCTGAGACACCTGCCTACGAGCAGTACTTC. This encodes CASSGPETPAYEQYF. The gene calls are TRBV9 and TRBJ2-7; D gene ambiguous. V shed 3 bases and J shed 2 bases, with 15 bases lying between them. Germline CDR1 reads SGDLS; CDR2 reads YYNGEE. This CDR3 has 15 amino acids.

The rearrangement uses TRBV7-9 and TRBJ2-3; TRBD2 matches at 9 bases. Germline values: CDR1 SEHNR, CDR2 FQNEAQ (reference sequence). The CDR3 loop spans 18 amino acids. With 3 bases clipped from V and 3 bases from J, the junction kept 13 bases outside the gene matches. DNA for the CDR3: TGTGCCAGCAGCTTCGGGGAAAGCGGGAGGATAGGAACAGATACGCAGTATTTT. It translates to CASSFGESGRIGTDTQYF. The full variable domain, with the rest looked up from reference TRBV7-9 and TRBJ2-3, is DTGVSQNPRHKITKRGQNVTFRCDPISEHNRLYWYRQTLGQGPEFLTYFQNEAQLEKSRLLSDRFSAERPKGSFSTLEIQRTEQGDSAMYLCASSFGESGRIGTDTQYFGPGTRLTVL.

In regard to this clone: This specimen includes other DNA sequences encoding the same CDR3. The chain is built from TRBV29-1 and TRBJ2-1; 8 bases are shared with TRBD1. The germline gives CDR1 SQVTM, CDR2 ANQGSEA. The CDR3 runs 13 residues. V lost 6 bases, J lost 4 bases, and 5 bases stayed unmatched. The CDR3 coding sequence is TGCAGCGTACAGGGGGGATCGTACAATGAGCAGTTCTTC. Translated, it gives CSVQGGSYNEQFF.

The V and J genes are TRBV12-5 and TRBJ1-1; tentatively, D is TRBD1 (5 bases). Germline V gene lookup returns CDR1 LGHNT and CDR2 FRNRAP. Trimming stripped 0 bases from V and 6 bases from J, with 11 bases between. CDR3 size: 14 residues. The DNA of the CDR3 is TGTGCTAGTGGTTTGGTACAAGGGGTTGCTGAAGCTTTCTTT. Translation gives CASGLVQGVAEAFF.

The J gene is TRBJ1-2, the V gene TRBV6-6; perhaps TRBD1 as D (6 bases). The CDR3 sequence is 14 residues long. V lost 6 bases and J lost 4, with 15 bases in between. CDR1 and CDR2 from the germline V gene are MNHNY and SVGAGI (reference sequence). This chain's CDR3 is CASSNSRGPYGYTF. The CDR3 DNA reads as TGTGCCAGCAGCAACTCCAGGGGCCCCTATGGCTACACCTTC.

This clone has only one observation. The chain combines TRBV28 with TRBJ2-3; 15 bases align to TRBD2. The junction had 5 bases not matched to a gene; V was cut back by 7 bases and J by 0 bases. CDR1 and CDR2 (germline): MDHEN, SYDVKM. The CDR3 runs to 17 residues. The CDR3 DNA is TGTGCCAGCACCGGGACTAGCGGGAGGCCGAGCACAGATACGCAGTATTTT. Translating gives CASTGTSGRPSTDTQYF. The variable domain in full, with the rest retrieved from reference TRBV28 and TRBJ2-3, is DVKVTQSSRYLVKRTGEKVFLECVQDMDHENMFWYRQDPGLGLRLIYFSYDVKMKEKGDIPEGYSVSREKKERFSLILESASTNQTSMYLCASTGTSGRPSTDTQYFGPGTRLTVL.

This rearrangement joins TRBV13 to TRBJ2-3; 15 bases line up with TRBD2. The CDR3 consists of 18 residues. V lost 4 bases to trimming and J lost 5 bases; unmatched junction nucleotides: 10. Germline V gene sequence: CDR1 PRHDT, CDR2 FYEKMQ (reference sequence). The CDR3 DNA sequence: TGTGCCAGCAGCTCCGGGACTAGCGGGGGGTCCGAGAGAGATACGCAGTATTTT. Translation: CASSSGTSGGSERDTQYF.

The CDR3 nucleotides read TGTGCCAGCAGCAGGTGGACAGTGGGCGGAAACACCATATATTTT. It codes for CASSRWTVGGNTIYF. This chain connects TRBV5-6 to TRBJ1-3, with a weak D call TRBD1 (6 bases). The V gene lost 4 bases and the J gene lost 4 bases, with 15 bases spanning the gap. Germline-derived CDR1 and CDR2 are SGHDT and YYEEEE. The CDR3 totals 15 residues.

The gene calls are TRBV7-9 and TRBJ2-7, with 12 bases matching TRBD2. The CDR3 is 15 amino acids. Unmatched junction bases numbered 7, after V lost 6 bases and J lost 4 bases. Looked up from germline, CDR1 is SEHNR and CDR2 is FQNEAQ (reference sequence). The CDR3 loop is CASSLAGGPWYEQYF. The CDR3 DNA reads TGTGCCAGCAGTCTAGCGGGAGGGCCTTGGTACGAGCAGTACTTC.

The rearrangement links TRBV30 to TRBJ1-1, with D possibly matching TRBD1 (5 bases). Looked up from germline, CDR1 is GTSNPN and CDR2 is SVGIG (reference sequence). V was clipped by 7 bases and J by 2 bases, with 11 bases between them. CDR3 length equals 12 residues. CDR3 sequence: CAYTTGNTEAFF. The CDR3 nucleotides are TGTGCCTACACAACAGGAAACACTGAAGCTTTCTTT.

CDR3 residues: CATSGPRGGTDTQYF. DNA for the CDR3: TGTGCCACCAGCGGGCCCAGGGGAGGCACAGATACGCAGTATTTT. The chain joins TRBV15 to TRBJ2-3; tentatively, D is TRBD1 (6 bases). Germline lookup yields CDR1 LNHNV and CDR2 YYDKDF (reference sequence). The CDR3 consists of 15 residues. Trimming pared 5 bases from V and 1 base from J, leaving 13 bases between.

The rearrangement links TRBV9 to TRBJ2-7; no definite D call. Germline-derived CDR1 and CDR2 are SGDLS and YYNGEE. V lost 0 bases and J 5 bases, leaving 12 bases between the germline ends. The CDR3 contains 14 residues. The CDR3, as DNA: TGTGCCAGCAGCGTAGAGGCAGAGGTTGACGAGCAGTACTTC. This translates into CASSVEAEVDEQYF.

The gene calls are TRBV28 and TRBJ1-5; no clear D. Trimming cost V 5 bases and J 13 bases, with 12 bases left between them. The CDR3 sequence is 11 residues long. Germline CDR1 and CDR2: MDHEN and SYDVKM. Here the CDR3 reads CASSPRARQHF. The CDR3, as DNA: TGTGCCAGCAGTCCGCGGGCCCGACAGCATTTT.

V gene TRBV19 combines with J gene TRBJ2-7; 10 bases are shared with TRBD2. V was pared by 3 bases and J by 4 bases, with 3 bases of the junction left unmatched. CDR1 and CDR2 (germline): LNHDA, SQIVND (reference sequence). The CDR3 covers 14 residues. In DNA form, the CDR3 reads TGTGCCAGTAGTATGGCTAGCGGGAGTTACGAGCAGTACTTC. This translates into CASSMASGSYEQYF.

The CDR3 spells CASNLQAGGTDTQYF. CDR3 DNA: TGTGCCAGTAACTTACAAGCGGGGGGTACAGATACGCAGTATTTT. The chain joins TRBV19 to TRBJ2-3; TRBD2 aligns across 9 bases. The J segment lost 3 bases and the V segment lost 7 bases, leaving 8 bases of the junction unmatched. Per germline, CDR1 LNHDA and CDR2 SQIVND (reference sequence). This CDR3 has 15 residues.

This CDR3 is CASYPLGGGVIPEAFF. The CDR3 DNA is TGTGCCAGTTATCCTCTCGGTGGGGGGGTTATCCCTGAAGCTTTCTTT. The chain is built from TRBV27 and TRBJ1-1; tentative D call: TRBD1 (5 bases). The CDR3 is 16 amino acids. V shed 9 bases and J shed 6 bases, with 26 bases lying between them. Germline CDR1 and CDR2: MNHEY and SMNVEV (reference sequence).

The rearrangement links TRBV28 to TRBJ1-2; TRBD1 aligns across 8 bases. V was pared by 4 bases and J by 8 bases, with 12 bases of the junction left unmatched. The CDR3 spans 15 residues. The germline CDR1 and CDR2 sequences are MDHEN and SYDVKM. CDR3 DNA: TGTGCCAGCAGTTCCCTCTGGGCAGGGGGCGTAGGCTACACCTTC. It is translated as CASSSLWAGGVGYTF.

The rearrangement uses TRBV7-8 and TRBJ2-5, with D possibly being TRBD2 (5 bases). This CDR3 is built from 13 residues. Trimming took 6 bases from V and 2 from J, leaving 10 bases between them. Germline V gene data show CDR1 as SGHVS and CDR2 as FQNEAQ. The chain's CDR3 is CASSWTLQETQYF. CDR3 bases: TGTGCCAGCAGTTGGACTTTACAAGAGACCCAGTACTTC.

In its sample, this clone was seen a few times. CDR3 protein: CASTQEREGYGYTF. The CDR3 region has the DNA TGCGCCAGCACCCAAGAGAGGGAAGGCTATGGCTACACCTTC. V is TRBV23-1 and J is TRBJ1-2; D unresolved. TRBV23-1 is recorded as an ORF, its role being uncertain. V was pared by 7 bases and J by 4 bases, with 16 bases between. CDR3 length equals 14 residues.

The chain joins TRBV7-2 to TRBJ2-3, with 12 bases identical to TRBD2. CDR1 and CDR2 from the germline V gene are SGHTA and FQGNSA. Losses at the gene ends were 1 base for V and 6 bases for J; bases not matched to a gene: 8. The CDR3 contains 17 residues. In DNA form, the CDR3 reads TGTGCCAGCAGCTTAGGGGCTAGCGGGGGGGCCACGGATACGCAGTATTTT. Translation: CASSLGASGGATDTQYF.

The chain has TRBV7-9 and TRBJ2-5; the D gene is possibly TRBD1 (7 bases). Trimming removed 8 bases at V and 1 base at J, with 20 bases between. The germline CDR1 and CDR2 sequences are SEHNR and FQNEAQ (reference sequence). CDR3 length: 16 residues. CDR3 coding DNA: TGTGCCAGCCTACCTTTTCCAGGGGGGTTCCAAGAGACCCAGTACTTC. Its translation: CASLPFPGGFQETQYF.

The chain combines TRBV10-2 with TRBJ2-3; 8 bases align to TRBD2. In germline, CDR1 is WSHSY, CDR2 SAAADI. CDR3 size: 14 residues. V was clipped by 7 bases and J by 2 bases; unmatched bases: 5. The CDR3 DNA is TGCGCCAGCACGGGAGGGACGGACACAGATACGCAGTATTTT. Its protein is CASTGGTDTDTQYF.